These 10 T cell receptor beta chains originate from one sample sequenced in a study of read filtering for tumor transcriptome and immune sequencing. From 300 to 450 ng of RNA, a library with molecular barcoded alpha/delta and beta/gamma adaptors was made. From the reads, TCRdb called clonotypes with MiXCR, one entry per CDR3 protein. The table has roughly 130,000 distinct CDR3 sequences, roughly 13% seen once. Sample: a population of CD138-negative cells sorted from bone marrow. These receptors originate from a donor aged 40 or over with multiple myeloma.

This clonotype was detected many times. The chain carries TRBV7-8 and TRBJ1-2, with 7 bases identical to TRBD1. Germline assignment: CDR1 SGHVS and CDR2 FQNEAQ. Unmatched junction bases numbered 5, after V lost 6 bases and J lost 4 bases. This CDR3 contains 13 residues. For the CDR3, the DNA is TGTGCCAGCAGTTTTGGACAGGTCTATGGCTACACCTTC. It specifies CASSFGQVYGYTF.

CDR3 DNA sequence: TGTGCCACCAGCAGAGATAAAGGACAGGGCAACACCGGGGAGCTGTTTTTT. Its translation: CATSRDKGQGNTGELFF. The gene calls are TRBV15 and TRBJ2-2, with 8 positions matching TRBD1. Trimming removed 0 bases from V and 2 bases from J; junction bases left unmatched: 5. The CDR3 is 17 amino acids. The V gene's germline CDR1 is LNHNV and CDR2 YYDKDF (reference sequence).

Only a few counts were recorded for this clonotype. Because it lacks the conserved phenylalanine or tryptophan at the end, this CDR3 is likely a read error. J is TRBJ2-3 and V is TRBV7-2; D not certain. Germline lookup yields CDR1 SGHTA and CDR2 FQGNSA. The ends were cut back, 3 bases at V and 1 base at J, with 5 bases in the middle. The CDR3 runs 13 residues. The CDR3: CASSFRGTDTQYL. CDR3 in DNA: TGTGCCAGCAGCTTCCGGGGCACAGATACGCAGTATTTA.

In its sample, this clonotype was seen a few times. This chain links TRBV28 with TRBJ2-7; D perhaps matches TRBD1 (5 bases). The CDR3 runs to 15 residues. Looked up from germline, CDR1 is MDHEN and CDR2 is SYDVKM. Trimming took off 7 bases at V and 0 bases at J, with 16 bases between the two ends. CDR3 sequence reads: CASTTGSLPSYEQYF. The CDR3 DNA is TGTGCCAGCACCACAGGATCCCTCCCCTCCTACGAGCAGTACTTC.

In this sample, this clonotype turned up many times. The gene calls are TRBV10-3 and TRBJ2-5; D is perhaps TRBD2 (5 bases). The CDR3 is 14 amino acids. The V and J ends lost 0 bases and 7 bases respectively, with 12 bases between them. Germline CDR1 and CDR2: ENHRY and SYGVKD. The CDR3 spells CAISESLEVGTQYF. The CDR3 DNA is TGTGCCATCAGTGAGTCTTTGGAGGTGGGGACCCAGTACTTC.

The sample holds many counts of this clonotype. The chain links TRBV11-2 to TRBJ2-3, with TRBD2 identical over 10 bases. Trimming at V came to 3 bases and at J to 2 bases, leaving 8 bases not matched to a gene. The CDR3 spans 17 residues. The germline CDR1 and CDR2 sequences are SGHAT and FQNNGV. The chain's CDR3 is CASSFSLAGGNTDTQYF. The CDR3 nucleotides read TGTGCCAGCAGCTTCAGCTTAGCGGGAGGAAACACAGATACGCAGTATTTT.

In regard to this clonotype: This may arise from a read error, as a much more abundant clone is one base away. Here the CDR3 omits its conserved ending phenylalanine or tryptophan, so a read error is the likely source. The chain couples TRBV29-1 to TRBJ2-2; perhaps TRBD1 as D (7 bases). From germline, CDR1 is SQVTM and CDR2 ANQGSEA. The V end lost 4 bases, the J end lost 4 bases, and 13 bases lay between the germline ends. The CDR3 is 14 residues long. In DNA form, the CDR3 reads TGCAGCGTTGCGGAGGGACAGTTCACCGGGGAGCTGTTTTCT. The encoded protein is CSVAEGQFTGELFS.

This clonotype has a count of ten or more. The V call is TRBV6-2 or TRBV6-3, the J call TRBJ1-1; a weak D match, TRBD1 (6 bases). Germline V lookup: CDR1 MNHEY, CDR2 SVGEGT. This CDR3 comprises 14 residues. V was cut by 2 bases and J by 12 bases, with 19 bases left in between. The CDR3 nucleotides are TGTGCCAGCAGTTACCTCGCGGGAAGGGGGATAACTTTCTTT. It codes for CASSYLAGRGITFF.

This clonotype was seen many times. V usage is TRBV20-1 and J usage is TRBJ2-1, with a weak D call TRBD2 (5 bases). The CDR3 runs 12 residues. The germline V and J ends were trimmed by 5 bases and 8 bases, with 13 bases remaining between them. The germline gives CDR1 DFQATT, CDR2 SNEGSKA (reference sequence). Here the CDR3 reads CSALLADDEQFF. The CDR3 nucleotides are TGCAGTGCTCTCCTAGCCGACGATGAGCAGTTCTTC.

This clonotype was seen ten or more times. The rearrangement links TRBV7-2 to TRBJ2-2, with 7 bases lining up with TRBD1. CDR3 length equals 15 residues. The trim removed 3 bases at V and 3 bases at J, leaving 4 bases unmatched. Germline V lookup: CDR1 SGHTA, CDR2 FQGNSA. The DNA for the CDR3 is TGTGCCAGCAGCTTGAGGGGGCGGGACACCGGGGAGCTGTTTTTT. Translated, it gives CASSLRGRDTGELFF.